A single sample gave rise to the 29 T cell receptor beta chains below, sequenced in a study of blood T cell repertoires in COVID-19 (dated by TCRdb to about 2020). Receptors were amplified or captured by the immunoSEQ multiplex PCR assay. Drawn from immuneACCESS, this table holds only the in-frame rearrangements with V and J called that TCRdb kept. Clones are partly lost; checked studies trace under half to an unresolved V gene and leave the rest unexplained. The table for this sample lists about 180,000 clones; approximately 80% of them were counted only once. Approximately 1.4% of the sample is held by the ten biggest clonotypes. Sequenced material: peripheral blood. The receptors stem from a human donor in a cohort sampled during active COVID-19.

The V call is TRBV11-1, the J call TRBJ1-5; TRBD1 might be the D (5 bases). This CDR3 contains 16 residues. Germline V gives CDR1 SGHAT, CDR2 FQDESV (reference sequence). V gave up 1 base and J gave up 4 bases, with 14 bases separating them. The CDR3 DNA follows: TGTGCCAGCAGCTTAGGAAGGGCAGGGAATAATCAGCCCCAGCATTTT. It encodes CASSLGRAGNNQPQHF.

In DNA form, the CDR3 reads TGTGCCAGCAGGCTTAGGGGCGTTTCCTACAATGAGCAGTTCTTC. Translated: CASRLRGVSYNEQFF. The V call is TRBV27, the J call TRBJ2-1; TRBD1 might be the D (5 bases). The germline CDR1 and CDR2 sequences are MNHEY and SMNVEV (reference sequence). V was pared by 6 bases and J by 1 base, with 13 bases between. The CDR3 is made up of 15 amino acids.

CDR3 DNA: TGTGCCAGCAGCTTATACGGACAGGGAGGGGACGAGCAGTACTTC. Translating gives CASSLYGQGGDEQYF. This chain uses TRBV11-3 with TRBJ2-7; a weak D match, TRBD1 (8 bases). Germline-derived CDR1 and CDR2 are SGHNT and YENEEA. The CDR3 runs to 15 residues. Trimming pared 2 bases from V and 5 bases from J, leaving 16 bases between.

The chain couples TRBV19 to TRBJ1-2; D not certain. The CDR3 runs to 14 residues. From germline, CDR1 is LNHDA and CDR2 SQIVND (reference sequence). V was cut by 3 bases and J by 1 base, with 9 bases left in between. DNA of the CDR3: TGTGCCAGTAGTATTCGAGGGATTAACTATGGCTACACCTTC. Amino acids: CASSIRGINYGYTF.

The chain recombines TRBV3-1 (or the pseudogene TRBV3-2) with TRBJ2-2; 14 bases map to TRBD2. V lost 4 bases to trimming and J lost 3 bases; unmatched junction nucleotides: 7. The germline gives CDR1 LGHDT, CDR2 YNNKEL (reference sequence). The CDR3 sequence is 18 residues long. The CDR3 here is CASSRGLAGVGDTGELFF. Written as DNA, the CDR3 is TGTGCCAGCAGCCGGGGACTAGCGGGAGTCGGGGACACCGGGGAGCTGTTTTTT.

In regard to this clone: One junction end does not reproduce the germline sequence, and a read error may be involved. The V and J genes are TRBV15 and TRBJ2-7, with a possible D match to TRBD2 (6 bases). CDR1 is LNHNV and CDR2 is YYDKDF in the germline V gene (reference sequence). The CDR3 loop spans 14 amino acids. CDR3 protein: CATSRDARREEQYF. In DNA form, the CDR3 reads TGTGCCACCAGCCGAGACGCCCGCCGGGAGGAGCAGTACTTC.

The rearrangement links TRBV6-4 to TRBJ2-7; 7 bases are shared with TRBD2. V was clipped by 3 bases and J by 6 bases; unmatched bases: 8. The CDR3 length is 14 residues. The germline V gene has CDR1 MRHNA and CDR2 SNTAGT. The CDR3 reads CASSESQASGEQYF. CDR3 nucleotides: TGTGCCAGCAGTGAGAGTCAGGCTAGCGGCGAGCAGTACTTC.

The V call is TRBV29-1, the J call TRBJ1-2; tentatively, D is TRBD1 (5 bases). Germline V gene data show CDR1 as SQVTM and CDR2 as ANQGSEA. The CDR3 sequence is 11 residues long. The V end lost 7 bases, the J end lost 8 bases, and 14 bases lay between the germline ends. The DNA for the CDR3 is TGCAGCGCCGGGGGATCGGTGGGCTACACCTTC. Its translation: CSAGGSVGYTF.

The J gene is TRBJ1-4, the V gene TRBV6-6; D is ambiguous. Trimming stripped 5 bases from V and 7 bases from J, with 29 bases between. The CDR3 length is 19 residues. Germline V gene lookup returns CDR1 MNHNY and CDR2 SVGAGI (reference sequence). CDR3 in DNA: TGTGCCAGCAGTCAGAGGGAATCGACGCTGGCCCCTTATATTGAAAAACTGTTTTTT. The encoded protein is CASSQRESTLAPYIEKLFF.

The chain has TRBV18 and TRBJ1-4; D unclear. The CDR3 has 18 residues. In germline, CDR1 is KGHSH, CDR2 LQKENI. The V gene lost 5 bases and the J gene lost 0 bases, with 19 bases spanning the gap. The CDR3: CASSGRAGTGATNEKLFF. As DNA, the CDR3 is TGTGCCAGCTCAGGTAGGGCGGGAACGGGCGCAACTAATGAAAAACTGTTTTTT.

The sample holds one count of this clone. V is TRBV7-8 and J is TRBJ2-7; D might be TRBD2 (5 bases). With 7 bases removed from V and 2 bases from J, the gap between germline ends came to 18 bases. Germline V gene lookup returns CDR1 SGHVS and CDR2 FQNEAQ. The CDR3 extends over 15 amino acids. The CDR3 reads CASTLWTDGTYEQYF. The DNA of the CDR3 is TGTGCCAGCACCCTCTGGACGGACGGGACCTACGAGCAGTACTTC.

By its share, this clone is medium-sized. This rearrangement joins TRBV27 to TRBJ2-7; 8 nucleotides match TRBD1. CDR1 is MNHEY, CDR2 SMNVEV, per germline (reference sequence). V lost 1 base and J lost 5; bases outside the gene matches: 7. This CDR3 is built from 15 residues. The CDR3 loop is CASSLLGRGRDEQYF. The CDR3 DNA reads TGTGCCAGCAGTTTATTGGGCAGGGGGCGCGACGAGCAGTACTTC.

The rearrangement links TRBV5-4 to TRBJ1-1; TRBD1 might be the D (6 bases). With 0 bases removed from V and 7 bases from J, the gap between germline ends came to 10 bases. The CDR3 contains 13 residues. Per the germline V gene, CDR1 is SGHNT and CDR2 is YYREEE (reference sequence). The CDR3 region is CASSLDRADEAFF. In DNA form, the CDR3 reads TGTGCCAGCAGCTTGGACAGGGCCGATGAAGCTTTCTTT.

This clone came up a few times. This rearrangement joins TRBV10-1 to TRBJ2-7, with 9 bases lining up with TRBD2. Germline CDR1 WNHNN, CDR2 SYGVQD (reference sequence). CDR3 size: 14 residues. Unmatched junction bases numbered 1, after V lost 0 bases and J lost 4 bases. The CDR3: CASSESAGGYEQYF. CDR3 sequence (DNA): TGCGCCAGCAGTGAGTCGGCGGGGGGGTACGAGCAGTACTTC.

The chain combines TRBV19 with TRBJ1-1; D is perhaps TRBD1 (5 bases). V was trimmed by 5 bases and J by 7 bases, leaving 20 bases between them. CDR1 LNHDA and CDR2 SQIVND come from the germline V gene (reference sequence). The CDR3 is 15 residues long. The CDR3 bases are TGTGCCAGTAGTCCCCAGGGACTCTTGCGGCTTGAAGCTTTCTTT. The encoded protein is CASSPQGLLRLEAFF.

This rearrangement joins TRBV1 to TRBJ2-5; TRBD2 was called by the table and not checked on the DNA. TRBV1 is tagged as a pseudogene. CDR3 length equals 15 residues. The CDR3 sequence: CTSSQDLLPRETQYF. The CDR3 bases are TGCACCAGCAGCCAAGATCTACTCCCTCGGGAGACCCAGTACTTC.

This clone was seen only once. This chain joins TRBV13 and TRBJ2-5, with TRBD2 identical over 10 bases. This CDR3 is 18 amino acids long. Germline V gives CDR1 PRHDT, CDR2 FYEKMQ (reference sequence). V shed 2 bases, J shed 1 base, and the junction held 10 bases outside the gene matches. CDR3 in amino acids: CASSLSPGIAGGQETQYF. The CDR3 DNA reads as TGTGCCAGCAGCTTATCCCCTGGGATAGCGGGGGGCCAAGAGACCCAGTACTTC.

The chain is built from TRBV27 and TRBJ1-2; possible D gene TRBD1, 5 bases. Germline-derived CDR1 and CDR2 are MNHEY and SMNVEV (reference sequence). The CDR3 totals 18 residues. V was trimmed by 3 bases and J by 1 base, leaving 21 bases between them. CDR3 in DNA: TGTGCCAGCAGTTTCCGGGCCAGGGATGGGATCCTTAACTATGGCTACACCTTC. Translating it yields CASSFRARDGILNYGYTF.

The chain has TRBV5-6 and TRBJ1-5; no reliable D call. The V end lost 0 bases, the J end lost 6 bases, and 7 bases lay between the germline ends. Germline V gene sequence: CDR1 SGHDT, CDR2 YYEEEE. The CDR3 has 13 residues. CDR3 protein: CASSLGFGQPQHF. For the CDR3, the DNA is TGTGCCAGCAGCTTGGGTTTCGGTCAGCCCCAGCATTTT.

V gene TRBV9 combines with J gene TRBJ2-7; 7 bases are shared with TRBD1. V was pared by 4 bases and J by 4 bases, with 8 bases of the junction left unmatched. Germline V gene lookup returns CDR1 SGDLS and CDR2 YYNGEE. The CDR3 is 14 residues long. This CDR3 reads CASSPAAGGYEQYF. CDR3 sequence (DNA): TGTGCCAGCAGCCCCGCCGCAGGGGGATACGAGCAGTACTTC.

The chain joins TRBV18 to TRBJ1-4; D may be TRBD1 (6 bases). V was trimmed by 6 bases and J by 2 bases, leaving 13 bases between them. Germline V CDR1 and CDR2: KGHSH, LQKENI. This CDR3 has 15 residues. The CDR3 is CASSRTGQTNEKLFF. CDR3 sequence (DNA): TGTGCCAGCTCGCGAACAGGGCAGACTAATGAAAAACTGTTTTTT.

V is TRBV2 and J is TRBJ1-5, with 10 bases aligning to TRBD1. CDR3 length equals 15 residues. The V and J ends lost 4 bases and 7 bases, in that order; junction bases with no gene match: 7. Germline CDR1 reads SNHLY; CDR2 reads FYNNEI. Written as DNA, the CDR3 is TGTGCCAGCAGTGGAGACAGGGGGCTGGGGCAGCCCCAGCATTTT. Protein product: CASSGDRGLGQPQHF.

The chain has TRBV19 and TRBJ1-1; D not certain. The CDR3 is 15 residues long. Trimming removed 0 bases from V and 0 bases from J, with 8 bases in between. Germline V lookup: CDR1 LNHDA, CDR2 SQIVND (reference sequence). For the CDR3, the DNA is TGTGCCAGTAGTATAGACCTAGTTATGAACACTGAAGCTTTCTTT. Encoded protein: CASSIDLVMNTEAFF.

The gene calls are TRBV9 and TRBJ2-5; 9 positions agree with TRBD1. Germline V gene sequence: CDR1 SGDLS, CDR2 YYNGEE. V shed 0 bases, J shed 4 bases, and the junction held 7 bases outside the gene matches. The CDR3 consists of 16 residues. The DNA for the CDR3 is TGTGCCAGCAGCGTAGGGGGACAGGGATCCGGAGAGACCCAGTACTTC. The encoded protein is CASSVGGQGSGETQYF.

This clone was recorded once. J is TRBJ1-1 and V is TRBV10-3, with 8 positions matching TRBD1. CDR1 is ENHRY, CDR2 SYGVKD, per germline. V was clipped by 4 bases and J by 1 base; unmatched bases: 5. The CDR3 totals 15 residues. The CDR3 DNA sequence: TGTGCCATCAGTGCCATCGGACAGGGGAACACTGAAGCTTTCTTT. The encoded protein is CAISAIGQGNTEAFF.

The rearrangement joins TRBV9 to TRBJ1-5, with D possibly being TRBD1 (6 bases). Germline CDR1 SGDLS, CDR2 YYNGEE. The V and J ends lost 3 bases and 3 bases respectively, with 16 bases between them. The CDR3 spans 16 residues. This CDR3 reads CASSAVSDSPNQPQHF. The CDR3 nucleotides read TGTGCCAGCAGCGCCGTATCGGACAGCCCCAATCAGCCCCAGCATTTT.

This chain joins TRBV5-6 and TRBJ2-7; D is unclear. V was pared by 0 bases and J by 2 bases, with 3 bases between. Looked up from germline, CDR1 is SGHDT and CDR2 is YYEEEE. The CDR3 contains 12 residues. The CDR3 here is CASSLAPYEQYF. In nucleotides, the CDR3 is TGTGCCAGCAGCTTGGCTCCCTACGAGCAGTACTTC.

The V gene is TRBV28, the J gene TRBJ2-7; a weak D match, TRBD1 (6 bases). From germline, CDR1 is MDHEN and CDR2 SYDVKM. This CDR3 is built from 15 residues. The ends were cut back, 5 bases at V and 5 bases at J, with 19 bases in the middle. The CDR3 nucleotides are TGTGCCAGCAGTCCCCAGGGGAAGGGTCGGAACGAGCAGTACTTC. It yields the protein CASSPQGKGRNEQYF.

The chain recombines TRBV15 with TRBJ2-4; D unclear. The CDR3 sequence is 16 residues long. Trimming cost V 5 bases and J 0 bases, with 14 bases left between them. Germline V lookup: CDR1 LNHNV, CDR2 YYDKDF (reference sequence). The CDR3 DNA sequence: TGTGCCACCAGCGACGGAGAGTTTCTAGCCAAAAACATTCAGTACTTC. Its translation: CATSDGEFLAKNIQYF. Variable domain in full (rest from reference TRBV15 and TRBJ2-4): DAMVIQNPRYQVTQFGKPVTLSCSQTLNHNVMYWYQQKSSQAPKLLFHYYDKDFNNEADTPDNFQSRRPNTSFCFLDIRSPGLGDTAMYLCATSDGEFLAKNIQYFGAGTRLSVL.